These 8 T cell receptor beta chains were all obtained from the same sample, sequenced in a study of T-cell reconstitution after alpha-beta-depleted transplantation in children. During its preparation, the TCRbeta library received unique molecular identifiers. Using its own MiXCR run on the PCR reads, TCRdb lists one record per CDR3 protein. The data hold about 300,000 distinct CDR3 sequences, with over 9.5% observed a single time. Source: PBMCs, taken before TCRalphabeta/CD19-depleted stem cell transplant. The source is a boy younger than two with acute myeloid leukemia, due to receive a stem cell transplant.

This clonotype was seen at least ten times. The chain combines TRBV12-3 or TRBV12-4 with TRBJ2-7, with 13 bases fitting TRBD2. The ends lost 6 bases at V and 0 bases at J; junction bases unmatched: 8. This CDR3 is 17 amino acids long. The CDR3 protein is CASSRLAGGWSSYEQYF. In nucleotides, the CDR3 is TGTGCCAGCAGCCGACTAGCGGGGGGTTGGAGCTCCTACGAGCAGTACTTC.

In this sample, this clonotype turned up many times. This sequence joins TRBV9 and TRBJ2-1; D is unresolved. This CDR3 is 14 amino acids long. CDR1 and CDR2 from the germline V gene are SGDLS and YYNGEE. The ends were cut back, 0 bases at V and 2 bases at J, with 6 bases in the middle. The CDR3 reads CASSVDPTYNEQFF. Here the CDR3 DNA reads TGTGCCAGCAGCGTAGACCCAACCTACAATGAGCAGTTCTTC.

This clonotype came up many times. This chain joins TRBV4-3 and TRBJ1-2; D remains unclear. Germline values: CDR1 LGHNA, CDR2 YSLEER. CDR3 length: 12 amino acids. V dropped 0 bases and J dropped 9 bases, with 8 bases sitting between them. CDR3 in amino acids: CASSQEIGSYTF. CDR3 DNA sequence: TGCGCCAGCAGCCAAGAGATAGGCAGCTACACCTTC.

This clonotype was detected many times. The rearrangement links TRBV12-3 or TRBV12-4 to TRBJ2-5; D gene uncertain. V lost 1 base to trimming and J lost 0 bases, with 6 bases between them. The CDR3 consists of 14 residues. CDR3 loop: CASSLVGYQETQYF. The CDR3 nucleotides are TGTGCCAGCAGTTTAGTAGGGTACCAAGAGACCCAGTACTTC.

Comment on this clonotype: With a much larger clone just one base away, this may be a read error. The rearrangement uses TRBV10-3 and TRBJ2-7; 11 positions agree with TRBD1. The CDR3 length is 14 residues. Germline lookup yields CDR1 ENHRY and CDR2 SYGVKD. The CDR3 bases are TGTTCCATCAGTCCGGGACAGGGGGGATACGAGCAGTACTTC. Its protein is CSISPGQGGYEQYF.

Ten or more counts support this clonotype. In DNA form, the CDR3 reads TGTGCCAGCAGCTTAGTAGGCAGGGGGACCTCTGGGGCCAACGTCCTGACTTTC. It translates to CASSLVGRGTSGANVLTF. The chain employs TRBV7-9 and TRBJ2-6; 7 bases are shared with TRBD1. The CDR3 spans 18 residues. Germline values: CDR1 SEHNR, CDR2 FQNEAQ (reference sequence). Unmatched junction bases numbered 6, after V lost 1 base and J lost 0 bases.

In this sample, this clonotype turned up many times. The chain uses TRBV29-1 and TRBJ1-4; D may be TRBD1 (5 bases). CDR3 size: 13 residues. Germline CDR1 and CDR2: SQVTM and ANQGSEA. Trimming took off 3 bases at V and 6 bases at J, with 11 bases between the two ends. CDR3 sequence: CSVERGEDEKLFF. Written as DNA, the CDR3 is TGCAGCGTTGAGAGAGGGGAGGATGAAAAACTGTTTTTT.

Ten or more counts support this clonotype. The V call is TRBV9, the J call TRBJ2-2; maybe TRBD1 (5 bases). The germline V gene encodes CDR1 SGDLS and CDR2 YYNGEE. V lost 3 bases and J 3 bases, leaving 9 bases between the germline ends. The CDR3 totals 14 residues. CDR3 loop: CASSAGAHTGELFF. CDR3 bases: TGTGCCAGCAGCGCTGGGGCTCACACCGGGGAGCTGTTTTTT.